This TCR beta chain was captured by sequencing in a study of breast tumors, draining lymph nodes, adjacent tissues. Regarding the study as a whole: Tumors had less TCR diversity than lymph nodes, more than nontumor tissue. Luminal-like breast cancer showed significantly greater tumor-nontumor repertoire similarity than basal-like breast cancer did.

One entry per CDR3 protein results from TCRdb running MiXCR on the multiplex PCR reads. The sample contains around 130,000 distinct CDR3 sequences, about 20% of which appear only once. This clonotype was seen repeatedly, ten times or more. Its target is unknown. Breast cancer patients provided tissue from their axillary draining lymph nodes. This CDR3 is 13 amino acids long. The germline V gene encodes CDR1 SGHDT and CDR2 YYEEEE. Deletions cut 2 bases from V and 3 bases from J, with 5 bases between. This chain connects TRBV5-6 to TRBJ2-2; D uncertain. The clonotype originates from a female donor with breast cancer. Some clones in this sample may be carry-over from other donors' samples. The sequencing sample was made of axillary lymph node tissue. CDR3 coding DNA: TGTGCCAGCAGCTTCATTTACACCGGGGAGCTGTTTTTT. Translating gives CASSFIYTGELFF. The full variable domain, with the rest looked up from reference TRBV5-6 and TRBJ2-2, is DAGVTQSPTHLIKTRGQQVTLRCSPKSGHDTVSWYQQALGQGPQFIFQYYEEEERQRGNFPDRFSGHQFPNYSSELNVNALLLGDSALYLCASSFIYTGELFFGEGSRLTVL.